The text below deals with one TCR beta chain. Its antigen is unknown. This sample is drawn from a study of CXCR3-negative and CXCR3-positive naive CD8 T cells. From germline, CDR1 is MDHEN and CDR2 SYDVKM. This CDR3 region has 16 residues. 5' RACE with UMI labels generated the TRB cDNA libraries. One entry per CDR3 protein, without DNA, is what TCRdb gives after re-calling the 5' RACE reads. This listing includes some 140,000 distinct CDR3 sequences. Findings and caveats of the study: Hydrophobicity was higher for TRB CDR3s found in CXCR3-positive naive cells than in CXCR3-negative naive cells.

The sequenced sample was naive CXCR3+ CD8+ T cells from blood. Subset here: CD45RO-CCR7+CD27+CD95- naive CD8+ T cells expressing CXCR3 (TNR3+). This chain connects TRBV28 to TRBJ2-1; there is no DNA to check the TCRdb D call of TRBD2. This sequence originates from a human donor in good health. Some clones in this sample may be carry-over from other donors' samples. CDR3 sequence reads: CVSSILAGGPSNEQFF.